This entry lists 6 T cell receptor beta chains sequenced from one sample in a study of T cell responses to AZD1222 COVID-19 vaccine. Assay: immunoSEQ multiplex PCR; the TCRdb copy retains only in-frame clones and omits some. In the table there are roughly 90,000 clones, 89% of which are singletons. Material: peripheral blood, obtained 28 days after the second AZD1222 dose. The receptors originated from an adult who received the AZD1222 COVID-19 vaccine.

This chain uses TRBV18 with TRBJ2-2; the D gene could be TRBD1 or TRBD2 (5 bases each). Trimming cost V 6 bases and J 0 bases, with 17 bases left between them. The germline V gene encodes CDR1 KGHSH and CDR2 LQKENI. This CDR3 comprises 17 residues. This CDR3 is CASSLSTGTANTGELFF. The CDR3 nucleotides are TGTGCCAGCTCTCTCTCTACCGGGACGGCGAACACCGGGGAGCTGTTTTTT.

This clone was seen a handful of times. CDR3 loop: CASASGGFPDTQYF. Written as DNA, the CDR3 is TGTGCCAGCGCTAGCGGGGGGTTCCCAGATACGCAGTATTTT. The chain combines TRBV7-3 with TRBJ2-3; 11 bases map to TRBD2. This CDR3 contains 14 residues. V was clipped by 8 bases and J by 4 bases; unmatched bases: 5. Germline V gene sequence: CDR1 SGHTA, CDR2 FQGTGA.

The chain combines TRBV27 with TRBJ2-3; D not resolved. This CDR3 has 12 amino acids. Germline CDR1 is MNHEY and CDR2 is SMNVEV (reference sequence). V gave up 6 bases and J gave up 2 bases, with 6 bases separating them. The CDR3 sequence is CASRGHTDTQYF. As DNA, the CDR3 is TGTGCCAGCAGGGGCCACACAGATACGCAGTATTTT.

V and J are TRBV6-5 and TRBJ2-2, with D perhaps assigned TRBD1 or TRBD2 (5 bases each). Germline assignment: CDR1 MNHEY and CDR2 SVGAGI. Deletions cut 11 bases from V and 8 bases from J, with 9 bases between. This CDR3 is 10 amino acids long. CDR3 sequence reads: CAGGIGELFF. The CDR3 region has the DNA TGTGCCGGGGGAATTGGGGAGCTGTTTTTT.

The CDR3 DNA sequence: TGTGCCAGCAGCCAACTGAAAGGGGGCGGAATCTACAATGAGCAGTTCTTC. Translated: CASSQLKGGGIYNEQFF. The chain has TRBV14 and TRBJ2-1; 7 positions agree with TRBD1. Germline values: CDR1 SGHDN, CDR2 FVKESK. The J segment lost 3 bases and the V segment lost 2 bases, leaving 10 bases of the junction unmatched. The CDR3 contains 17 residues. The whole variable domain, filled in from reference TRBV14 and TRBJ2-1, reads EAGVTQFPSHSVIEKGQTVTLRCDPISGHDNLYWYRRVMGKEIKFLLHFVKESKQDESGMPNNRFLAERTGGTYSTLKVQPAELEDSGVYFCASSQLKGGGIYNEQFFGPGTRLTVL.

The V call is TRBV27, the J call TRBJ2-3, with D tentatively TRBD1 or TRBD2 (5 bases each). Germline V gives CDR1 MNHEY, CDR2 SMNVEV (reference sequence). V dropped 6 bases and J dropped 8 bases, with 15 bases sitting between them. This CDR3 contains 13 residues. In DNA form, the CDR3 reads TGTGCCAGCAGCTCCGGGACCGACGGTACGCAGTATTTT. Translation: CASSSGTDGTQYF.